The text below deals with one T cell receptor (beta chain). The antigen is undetermined. This sample was included in a study of OX40 agonist ivuxolimab in advanced cancers. Study-level background: The patients' treatment was ivuxolimab, an agonistic anti-OX40 (CD134) antibody.

J lost 3 bases, V lost 0 bases, and 2 bases had no gene match. The germline gives CDR1 GTSNPN, CDR2 SVGIG (reference sequence). The CDR3 is made up of 15 amino acids. Only in-frame clones appear in the TCRdb table, and some are missing; sequencing was by immunoSEQ multiplex PCR. The sample lists tens of thousands of clones, 70% to 90% occurring once. If patients had autoimmune disease history or systemic immunosuppression, they were excluded. Study-wide findings and caveats: Expanded clones were, on average, more numerous among CD8+ T cells than CD4+. The study found among the lowest clonal expansion in partial responders at 0.1-3.0 mg/kg.

The V gene is TRBV30, the J gene TRBJ1-5, with TRBD1 identical over 10 bases. This receptor was obtained from an adult with an advanced solid tumor such as melanoma, head and neck, liver or kidney cancer. The specimen was CD4+ or CD8+ T cells sorted from blood, collected in a trial of the OX40 agonist ivuxolimab. CDR3 sequence reads: CAWSVGTGVNQPQHF. In DNA form, the CDR3 reads TGTGCCTGGAGTGTAGGGACAGGGGTCAATCAGCCCCAGCATTTT.